The present T cell receptor beta chain was sequenced within a study of CD8+ T cells in alopecia areata. CDR1 is MGHRA and CDR2 is YSYEKL in the germline V gene. The CDR3 covers 14 residues. Trimming shortened V by 3 bases and J by 1 base, and 9 bases separated the two germline ends. Sequencing used cDNA as its template, made by extracting RNA and reverse transcribing it. Libraries were prepared by immunoSEQ multiplex PCR; TCRdb keeps only in-frame clonotypes and omits some of them. The sample lists 50,000 to 80,000 clones, about 40% occurring once. Sequencing was carried out using NKG2D-low CD8+ T cells sorted from blood. The chain links TRBV4-1 to TRBJ2-5; no firm D call. This receptor was identified in a human donor with alopecia areata. The CDR3 coding sequence is TGCGCCAGCAGCCACTTCCGGGCCCAAGAGACCCAGTACTTC. This translates into CASSHFRAQETQYF.